These T cell receptor beta chains were read from a single sample in a study of regulatory T cells in long-lasting Graves disease. Via MiXCR, TCRdb re-called the multiplex PCR reads, giving one row per CDR3 protein. The table records about 420,000 distinct CDR3 sequences, about a sixth of them present only once. In addition, the sample was reused for a study of T cells in Graves' hyperthyroidism and ophthalmopathy.

The material was peripheral blood mononuclear cells (PBMCs), obtained at new diagnosis, from a patient treated with antithyroid drugs. These receptors originate from a woman between 18 and 29 years old with Graves disease. Both conserved end residues are part of each CDR3. Fields, in order: clone size, J gene, D gene, V gene, CDR3 DNA, CDR3 protein. The D gene is left open where the match is weak. Expanded clones get a size class; other rows say once, few or many, or leave the size out.

clone_size: once; j_call: TRBJ2-1; d_call: TRBD2; v_call: TRBV10-3; cdr3_nt: TGTGCCATCAGTGAGGCTAGCGGGGGCTACAATGAGCAGTTCTTC; cdr3_aa: CAISEASGGYNEQFF
clone_size: .; j_call: TRBJ2-3; d_call: .; v_call: TRBV19; cdr3_nt: TGTGCCAGTAGTATAAAATTTCGGGGTGGAGGCACAGATACGCAGTATTTT; cdr3_aa: CASSIKFRGGGTDTQYF
clone_size: many; j_call: TRBJ1-1; d_call: .; v_call: TRBV6-1; cdr3_nt: TGTGCCAGCAAAGGGACCCCGAGCTCGGCTTTCTTT; cdr3_aa: CASKGTPSSAFF
clone_size: many; j_call: TRBJ2-5; d_call: .; v_call: TRBV2; cdr3_nt: TGTGCCAGCAATAAGCAGGGACGACAAGAGACCCAGTACTTC; cdr3_aa: CASNKQGRQETQYF
clone_size: .; j_call: TRBJ2-3; d_call: .; v_call: TRBV4-1; cdr3_nt: TGCGCCAGCAGCCAAGATATGAGAGCGGGCCTCACAGATACGCAGTATTTT; cdr3_aa: CASSQDMRAGLTDTQYF
clone_size: many; j_call: TRBJ1-1; d_call: .; v_call: TRBV3-1; cdr3_nt: TGTGCCAGCAGCCAAATGGGGGCAGGGACTGAAGCTTTCTTT; cdr3_aa: CASSQMGAGTEAFF
clone_size: .; j_call: TRBJ2-5; d_call: .; v_call: TRBV6-2/TRBV6-3; cdr3_nt: TGTGCCAGCAGTTACTCGACGCGAGAGACCCAGTACTTC; cdr3_aa: CASSYSTRETQYF
clone_size: many; j_call: TRBJ2-5; d_call: TRBD2; v_call: TRBV28; cdr3_nt: TGTGCCAGCAGTTTGCGGGCTAGCGGGCGCCAAGAGACCCAGTACTTC; cdr3_aa: CASSLRASGRQETQYF
clone_size: few; j_call: TRBJ2-5; d_call: TRBD2; v_call: TRBV19; cdr3_nt: TGTGCCAGTAGTATGGGACTAGCGGGGAGAAATTTAGAGACCCAGTACTTC; cdr3_aa: CASSMGLAGRNLETQYF
clone_size: .; j_call: TRBJ2-5; d_call: TRBD2; v_call: TRBV19; cdr3_nt: TGTGCCAGTACCAGGAGCGGGAGAAACCAAGAGACCCAGTACTTC; cdr3_aa: CASTRSGRNQETQYF
clone_size: many; j_call: TRBJ2-3; d_call: .; v_call: TRBV2; cdr3_nt: TGTGCCAGCAACGAGGGGGAGAGCACAGATACGCAGTATTTT; cdr3_aa: CASNEGESTDTQYF
clone_size: .; j_call: TRBJ1-1; d_call: TRBD1; v_call: TRBV7-9; cdr3_nt: TGTGCCAGCAGCCAAGGGGACAGGGTAGGAGCTTTCTTT; cdr3_aa: CASSQGDRVGAFF
clone_size: .; j_call: TRBJ1-1; d_call: TRBD1; v_call: TRBV6-1; cdr3_nt: TGTGCCAGCAGGGACAGGGAAACGAACACTGAAGCTTTCTTT; cdr3_aa: CASRDRETNTEAFF
clone_size: few; j_call: TRBJ2-7; d_call: .; v_call: TRBV4-3; cdr3_nt: TGCGCCAGCAGCCAAAATATCGGGACATACTACGAGCAGTACTTC; cdr3_aa: CASSQNIGTYYEQYF
clone_size: many; j_call: TRBJ2-1; d_call: TRBD1; v_call: TRBV20-1; cdr3_nt: TGCAGTGCTACTGACAGGGGGGGGGGGAATGAGCAGTTCTTC; cdr3_aa: CSATDRGGGNEQFF